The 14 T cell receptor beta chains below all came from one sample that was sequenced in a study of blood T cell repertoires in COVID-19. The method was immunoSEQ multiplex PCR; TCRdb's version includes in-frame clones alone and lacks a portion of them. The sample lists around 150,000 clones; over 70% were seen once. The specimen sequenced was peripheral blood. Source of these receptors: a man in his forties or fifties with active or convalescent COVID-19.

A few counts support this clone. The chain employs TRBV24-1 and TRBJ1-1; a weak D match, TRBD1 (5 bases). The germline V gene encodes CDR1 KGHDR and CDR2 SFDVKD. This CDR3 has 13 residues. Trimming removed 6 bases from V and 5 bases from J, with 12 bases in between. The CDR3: CATSPGDWTEAFF. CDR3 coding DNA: TGTGCCACCAGTCCGGGGGATTGGACTGAAGCTTTCTTT.

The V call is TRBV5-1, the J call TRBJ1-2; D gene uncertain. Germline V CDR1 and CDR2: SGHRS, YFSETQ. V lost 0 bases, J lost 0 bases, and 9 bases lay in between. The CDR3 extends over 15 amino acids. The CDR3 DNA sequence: TGCGCCAGCAGCTTGGTGCCGGGAACTAACTATGGCTACACCTTC. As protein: CASSLVPGTNYGYTF.

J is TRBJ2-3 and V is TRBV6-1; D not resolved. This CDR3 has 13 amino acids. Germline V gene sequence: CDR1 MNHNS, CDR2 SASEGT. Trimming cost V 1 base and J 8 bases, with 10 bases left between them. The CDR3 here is CASSEGRVGTQYF. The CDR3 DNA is TGTGCCAGCAGTGAAGGCCGGGTGGGTACGCAGTATTTT.

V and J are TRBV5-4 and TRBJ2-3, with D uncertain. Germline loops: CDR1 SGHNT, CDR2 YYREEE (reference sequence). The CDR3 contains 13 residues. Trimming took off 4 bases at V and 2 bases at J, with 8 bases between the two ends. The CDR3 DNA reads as TGTGCCAGCAGCACAACAGACACAGATACGCAGTATTTT. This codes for CASSTTDTDTQYF.

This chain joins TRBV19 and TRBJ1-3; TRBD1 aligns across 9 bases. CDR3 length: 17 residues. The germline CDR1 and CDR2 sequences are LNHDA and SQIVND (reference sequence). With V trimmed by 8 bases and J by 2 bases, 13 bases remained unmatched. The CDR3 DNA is TGTGCCAGTTCGGACAGGGGCCTTACTCAAGCTGGAAACACCATATATTTT. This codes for CASSDRGLTQAGNTIYF.

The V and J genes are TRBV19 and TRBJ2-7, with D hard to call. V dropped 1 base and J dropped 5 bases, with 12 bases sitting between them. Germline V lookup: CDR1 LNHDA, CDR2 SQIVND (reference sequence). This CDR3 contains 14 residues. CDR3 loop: CASSIGPGPNEQYF. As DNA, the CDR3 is TGTGCCAGTAGTATAGGCCCGGGTCCGAACGAGCAGTACTTC.

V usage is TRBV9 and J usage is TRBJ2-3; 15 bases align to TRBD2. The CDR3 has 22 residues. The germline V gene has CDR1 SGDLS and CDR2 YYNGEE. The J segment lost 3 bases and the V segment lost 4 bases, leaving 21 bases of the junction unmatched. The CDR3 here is CASSPQISTGGLAGGTTDTQYF. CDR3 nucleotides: TGTGCCAGCAGCCCCCAAATTTCGACAGGGGGACTAGCGGGAGGTACGACAGATACGCAGTATTTT.

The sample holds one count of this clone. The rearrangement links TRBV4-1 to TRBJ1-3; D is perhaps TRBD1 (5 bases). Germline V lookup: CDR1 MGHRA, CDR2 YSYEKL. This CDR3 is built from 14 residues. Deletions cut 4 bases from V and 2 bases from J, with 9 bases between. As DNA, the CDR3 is TGCGCCAGCAGCCTCCAGACAGCTGGAAACACCATATATTTT. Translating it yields CASSLQTAGNTIYF.

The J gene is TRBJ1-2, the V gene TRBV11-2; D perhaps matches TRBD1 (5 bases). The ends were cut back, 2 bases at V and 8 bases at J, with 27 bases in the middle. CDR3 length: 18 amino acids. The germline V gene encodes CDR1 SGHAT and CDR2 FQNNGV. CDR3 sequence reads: CASSLIVPAPRDLKGYTF. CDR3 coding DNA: TGTGCCAGCAGCTTAATCGTTCCGGCACCCAGGGATTTAAAGGGCTACACCTTC.

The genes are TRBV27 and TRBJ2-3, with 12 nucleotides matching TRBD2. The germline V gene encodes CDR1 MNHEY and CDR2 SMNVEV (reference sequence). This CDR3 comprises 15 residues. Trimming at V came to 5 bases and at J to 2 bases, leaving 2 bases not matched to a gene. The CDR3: CASSLAGGVTDTQYF. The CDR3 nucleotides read TGTGCCAGCAGTCTAGCGGGAGGGGTCACAGATACGCAGTATTTT.

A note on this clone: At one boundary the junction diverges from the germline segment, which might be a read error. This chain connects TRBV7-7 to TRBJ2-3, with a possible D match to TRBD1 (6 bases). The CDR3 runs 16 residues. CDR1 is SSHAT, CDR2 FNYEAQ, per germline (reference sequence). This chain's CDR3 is CASSPGTLRSTDTQYF. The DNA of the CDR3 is TGTGCTAGCAGCCCCGGGACACTACGAAGCACAGATACGCAGTATTTT.

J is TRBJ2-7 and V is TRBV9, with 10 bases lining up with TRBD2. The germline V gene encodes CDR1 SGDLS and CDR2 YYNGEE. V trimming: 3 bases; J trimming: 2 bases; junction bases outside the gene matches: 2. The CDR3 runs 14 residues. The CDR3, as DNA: TGTGCCAGCAGCGCGACTAGCGGGCCCTACGAGCAGTACTTC. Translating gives CASSATSGPYEQYF.

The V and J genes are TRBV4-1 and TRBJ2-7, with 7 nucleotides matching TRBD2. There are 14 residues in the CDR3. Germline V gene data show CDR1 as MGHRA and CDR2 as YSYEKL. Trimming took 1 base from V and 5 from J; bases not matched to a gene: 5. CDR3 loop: CASSQVGLVDEQYF. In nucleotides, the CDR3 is TGCGCCAGCAGCCAAGTTGGACTAGTGGACGAGCAGTACTTC.

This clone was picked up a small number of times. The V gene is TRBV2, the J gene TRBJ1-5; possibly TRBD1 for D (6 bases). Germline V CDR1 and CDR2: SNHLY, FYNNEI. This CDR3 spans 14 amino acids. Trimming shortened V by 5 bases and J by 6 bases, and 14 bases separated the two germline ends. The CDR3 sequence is CASSRDMFTQPQHF. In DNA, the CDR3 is TGTGCCAGCAGTAGGGACATGTTCACTCAGCCCCAGCATTTT. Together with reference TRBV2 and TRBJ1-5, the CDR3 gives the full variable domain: EPEVTQTPSHQVTQMGQEVILRCVPISNHLYFYWYRQILGQKVEFLVSFYNNEISEKSEIFDDQFSVERPDGSNFTLKIRSTKLEDSAMYFCASSRDMFTQPQHFGDGTRLSIL.